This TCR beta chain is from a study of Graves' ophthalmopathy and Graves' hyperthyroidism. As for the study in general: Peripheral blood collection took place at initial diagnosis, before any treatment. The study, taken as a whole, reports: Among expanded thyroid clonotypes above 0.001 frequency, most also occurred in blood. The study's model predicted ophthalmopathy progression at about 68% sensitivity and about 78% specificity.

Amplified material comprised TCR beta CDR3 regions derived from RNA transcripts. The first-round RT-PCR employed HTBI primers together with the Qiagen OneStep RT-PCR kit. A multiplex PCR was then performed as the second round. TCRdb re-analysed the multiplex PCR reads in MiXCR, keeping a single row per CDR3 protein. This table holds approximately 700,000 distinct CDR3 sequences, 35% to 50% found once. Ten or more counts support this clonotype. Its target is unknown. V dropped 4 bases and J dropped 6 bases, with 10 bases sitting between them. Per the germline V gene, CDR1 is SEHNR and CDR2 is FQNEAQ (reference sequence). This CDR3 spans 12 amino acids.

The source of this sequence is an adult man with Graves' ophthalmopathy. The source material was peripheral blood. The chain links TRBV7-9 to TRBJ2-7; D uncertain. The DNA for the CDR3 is TGTGCCAGCAGCTCAACCAGAGCCGAGCAGTACTTC. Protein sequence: CASSSTRAEQYF.